The 3 T cell receptor beta chains presented below share a single source sample, sequenced in a study of blood T cell repertoires in COVID-19. The protocol was immunoSEQ multiplex PCR, while the TCRdb copy is restricted to in-frame clones and leaves out a portion. The sample lists more than 200,000 clones, 87% occurring once. Sequenced: PBMCs or T cells enriched from blood (not recorded which). The receptor set was obtained from a man aged 30-40 years in a cohort exposed to, infected with or recovered from COVID-19 (not recorded which).

The chain combines TRBV27 with TRBJ1-6; 10 bases line up with TRBD1. CDR3 length equals 12 residues. CDR1 MNHEY and CDR2 SMNVEV come from the germline V gene (reference sequence). The junction had 1 base not matched to a gene; V was cut back by 8 bases and J by 9 bases. The CDR3 sequence is CASGTGVSPLHF. The DNA of the CDR3 is TGTGCCAGCGGGACAGGGGTTTCACCCCTCCACTTT.

The CDR3 sequence: CASGLVSREPNTEAFF. Here the CDR3 DNA reads TGTGCTAGTGGTTTGGTTTCCCGGGAGCCGAACACTGAAGCTTTCTTT. This sequence joins TRBV12-5 and TRBJ1-1; no clear D. This CDR3 region has 16 residues. Per the germline V gene, CDR1 is LGHNT and CDR2 is FRNRAP. Trimming removed 0 bases from V and 1 base from J, with 12 bases in between.

This chain connects TRBV9 to TRBJ2-1, with 8 bases aligning to TRBD2. V lost 0 bases and J lost 8; bases outside the gene matches: 7. The CDR3 extends over 15 amino acids. Germline V lookup: CDR1 SGDLS, CDR2 YYNGEE. The CDR3, as DNA: TGTGCCAGCAGCGTAGGCGGGAGGTTTGTCGATGAGCAGTTCTTC. It specifies CASSVGGRFVDEQFF.